This entry is about one T cell receptor (beta chain). Its matching antigen is unknown. The J segment lost 5 bases and the V segment lost 6 bases, leaving 9 bases of the junction unmatched. This CDR3 is built from 13 residues. The germline V gene encodes CDR1 DFQATT and CDR2 SNEGSKA (reference sequence). TCR beta sequencing covered blood CD8+ and CD4+ T cells. This entry is derived from a study of CD8 T cells in Susac syndrome. The authors reverse transcribed roughly 0.45 to 1 ug RNA with random hexamers. Coverage of TCR beta CDR3 amplification by immunoSEQ multiplex PCR extended to 54 Vbeta and 13 Jbeta. TCRdb redid the calling of the immunoSEQ multiplex PCR reads with MiXCR, one entry per CDR3 protein. Of about 300,000 distinct CDR3 sequences listed, about 90% are singletons. Study-level results: The study acknowledged a relatively small number of individuals in its TCR sequencing and HLA analysis.

The TCR was taken from a human donor with multiple sclerosis. The sequencing input was CD4+ T cells from PBMCs. This chain connects TRBV20-1 to TRBJ1-1; 7 positions agree with TRBD1. The CDR3 sequence: CSAQATGWTEAFF. The CDR3 region has the DNA TGCAGTGCACAGGCGACAGGGTGGACTGAAGCTTTCTTT.